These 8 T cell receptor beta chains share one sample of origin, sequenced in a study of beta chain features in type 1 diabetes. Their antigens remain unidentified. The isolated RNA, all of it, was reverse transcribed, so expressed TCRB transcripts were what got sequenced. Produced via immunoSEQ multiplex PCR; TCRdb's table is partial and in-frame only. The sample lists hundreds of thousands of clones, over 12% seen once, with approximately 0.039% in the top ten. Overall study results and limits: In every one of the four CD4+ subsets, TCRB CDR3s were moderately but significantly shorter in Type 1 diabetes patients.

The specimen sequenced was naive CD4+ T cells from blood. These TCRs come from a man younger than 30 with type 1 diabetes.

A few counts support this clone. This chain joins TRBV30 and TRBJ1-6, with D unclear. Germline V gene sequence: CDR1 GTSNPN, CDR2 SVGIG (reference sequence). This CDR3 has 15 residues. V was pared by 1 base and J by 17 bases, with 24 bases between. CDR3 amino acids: CAWSGRFGSPAGFHF. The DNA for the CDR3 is TGTGCCTGGAGTGGGCGCTTCGGGTCTCCAGCGGGGTTCCACTTT.

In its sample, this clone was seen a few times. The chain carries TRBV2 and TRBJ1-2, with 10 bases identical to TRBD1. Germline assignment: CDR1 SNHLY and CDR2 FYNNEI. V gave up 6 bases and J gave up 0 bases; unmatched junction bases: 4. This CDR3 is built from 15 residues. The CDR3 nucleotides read TGTGCCAGCAGACCGGGACAGGGGTCTAACTATGGCTACACCTTC. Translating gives CASRPGQGSNYGYTF.

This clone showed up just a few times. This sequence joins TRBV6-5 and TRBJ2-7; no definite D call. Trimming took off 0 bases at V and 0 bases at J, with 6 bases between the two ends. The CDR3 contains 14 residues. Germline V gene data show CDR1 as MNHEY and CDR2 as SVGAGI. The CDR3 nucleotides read TGTGCCAGCAGTTACTCGGTCTCCTCCTACGAGCAGTACTTC. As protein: CASSYSVSSYEQYF.

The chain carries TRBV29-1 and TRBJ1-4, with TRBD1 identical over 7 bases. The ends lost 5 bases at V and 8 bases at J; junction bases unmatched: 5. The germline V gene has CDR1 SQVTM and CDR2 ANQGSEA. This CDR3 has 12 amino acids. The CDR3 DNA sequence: TGCAGCGTTCGAGACAGGGACGAAAAACTGTTTTTT. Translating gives CSVRDRDEKLFF.

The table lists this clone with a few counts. Written as DNA, the CDR3 is TGTGCCACCAGCACAACGGTGACAGGGGACTACGAGCAGTACTTC. Residues: CATSTTVTGDYEQYF. The rearrangement uses TRBV15 and TRBJ2-7; 8 nucleotides agree with TRBD1. The V and J ends lost 4 bases and 3 bases, in that order; junction bases with no gene match: 8. The CDR3 runs 15 residues. The germline V gene has CDR1 LNHNV and CDR2 YYDKDF (reference sequence).

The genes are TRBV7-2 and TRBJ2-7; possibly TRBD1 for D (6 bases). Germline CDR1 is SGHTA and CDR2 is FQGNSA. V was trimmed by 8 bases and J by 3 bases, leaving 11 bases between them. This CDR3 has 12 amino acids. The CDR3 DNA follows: TGTGCCAGCCATGAGGGGGTCTACGAGCAGTACTTC. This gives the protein CASHEGVYEQYF.

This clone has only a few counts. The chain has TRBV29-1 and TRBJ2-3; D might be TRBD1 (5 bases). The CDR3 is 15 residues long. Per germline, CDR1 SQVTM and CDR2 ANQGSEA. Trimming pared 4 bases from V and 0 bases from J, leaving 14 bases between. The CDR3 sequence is CSVASRVTSTDTQYF. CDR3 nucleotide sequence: TGCAGCGTTGCCTCCAGGGTCACTAGCACAGATACGCAGTATTTT.

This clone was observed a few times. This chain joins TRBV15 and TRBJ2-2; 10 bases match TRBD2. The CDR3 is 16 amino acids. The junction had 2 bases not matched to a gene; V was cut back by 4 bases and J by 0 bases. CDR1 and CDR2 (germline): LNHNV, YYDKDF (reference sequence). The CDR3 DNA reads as TGTGCCACCAGCACTGGGACTAGCGCGAACACCGGGGAGCTGTTTTTT. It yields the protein CATSTGTSANTGELFF. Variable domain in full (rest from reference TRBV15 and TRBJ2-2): DAMVIQNPRYQVTQFGKPVTLSCSQTLNHNVMYWYQQKSSQAPKLLFHYYDKDFNNEADTPDNFQSRRPNTSFCFLDIRSPGLGDTAMYLCATSTGTSANTGELFFGEGSRLTVL.